This section outlines one TCR beta chain sequence together with its context. Its target is unknown. The CDR3 length is 12 residues. Per germline, CDR1 DFQATT and CDR2 SNEGSKA (reference sequence). Trimming stripped 8 bases from V and 0 bases from J, with 11 bases between. The record originates from a study of type 1 and type 2 diabetes patients. Study-wide context: CD4+ or CD8+ T cells were positively selected from PBMCs with microbeads.

Study findings and constraints: Between type 2 diabetes and control samples, V and J usage averaged approximately 0.97 correlation. Some expanded clones seen only in T1D might occur in additional T2D or control samples.

The PCR template was genomic DNA. Amplification of the beta chain CDR3 used 30 forward and 13 reverse multiplex primers. From the multiplex PCR reads, TCRdb called clonotypes with MiXCR, one entry per CDR3 protein. The sample comprises 250,000 or so distinct CDR3 sequences, approximately 50% of which are singletons, and roughly 15% rests with the top ten. Each participant gave around 10 milliliters of peripheral blood. This receptor was taken from a man younger than 30 with type 2 diabetes. The sample taken for sequencing was peripheral blood mononuclear cells (PBMCs). The V call is TRBV20-1, the J call TRBJ2-7; D assignment may be TRBD1 or TRBD2 (6 bases each). The CDR3 DNA is TGCAGTTGGAGGGGGAGCTCCTACGAGCAGTACTTC. This gives the protein CSWRGSSYEQYF.